Following are 2 T cell receptor beta chains from one sample sequenced in a study of T cell responses to AZD1222 COVID-19 vaccine. Produced via immunoSEQ multiplex PCR; TCRdb's table is partial and in-frame only. The sample records tens of thousands of clones, approximately 91% being singletons. The starting material was peripheral blood, obtained on day 0 of AZD1222 vaccination. The receptors here all came from an adult in good health.

The chain joins TRBV3-1 (or the pseudogene TRBV3-2) to TRBJ1-6; no clear D. CDR3 length: 15 amino acids. Trimming cost V 2 bases and J 6 bases, with 11 bases left between them. The germline V gene has CDR1 LGHDT and CDR2 YNNKEL (reference sequence). CDR3 residues: CASSQMASFNSPLHF. The CDR3 region has the DNA TGTGCCAGCAGCCAAATGGCGTCATTTAATTCACCCCTCCACTTT.

The chain carries TRBV3-1 (or the pseudogene TRBV3-2) and TRBJ2-1, with TRBD2 matching 11 bases. The V and J ends lost 0 bases and 1 base, in that order; junction bases with no gene match: 2. The CDR3 runs to 17 residues. CDR1 is LGHDT and CDR2 is YNNKEL in the germline V gene (reference sequence). Here the CDR3 reads CASSQDLAGGSYNEQFF. The CDR3 DNA is TGTGCCAGCAGCCAAGATCTAGCGGGGGGATCCTACAATGAGCAGTTCTTC.